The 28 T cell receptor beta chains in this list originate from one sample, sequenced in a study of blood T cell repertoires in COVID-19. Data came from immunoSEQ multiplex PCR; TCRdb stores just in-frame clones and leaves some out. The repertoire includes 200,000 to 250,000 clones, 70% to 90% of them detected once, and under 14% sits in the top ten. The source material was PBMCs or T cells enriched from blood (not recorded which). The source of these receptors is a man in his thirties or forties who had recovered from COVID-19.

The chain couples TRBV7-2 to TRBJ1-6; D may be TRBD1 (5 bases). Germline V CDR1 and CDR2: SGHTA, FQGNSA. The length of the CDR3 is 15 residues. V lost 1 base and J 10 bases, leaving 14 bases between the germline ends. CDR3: CASSLVTGDSSPLHF. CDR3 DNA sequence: TGTGCCAGCAGCTTAGTCACGGGGGATAGCTCACCCCTCCACTTT. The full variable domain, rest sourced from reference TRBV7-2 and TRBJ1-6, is GAGVSQSPSNKVTEKGKDVELRCDPISGHTALYWYRQSLGQGLEFLIYFQGNSAPDKSGLPSDRFSAERTGGSVSTLTIQRTQQEDSAVYLCASSLVTGDSSPLHFGNGTRLTVT.

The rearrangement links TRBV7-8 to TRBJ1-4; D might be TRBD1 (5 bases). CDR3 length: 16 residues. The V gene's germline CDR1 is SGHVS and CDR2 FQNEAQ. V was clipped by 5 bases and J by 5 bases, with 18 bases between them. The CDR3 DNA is TGTGCCAGCAGCGTCCAAAACAGGCCGATAAATGAAAAACTGTTTTTT. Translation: CASSVQNRPINEKLFF.

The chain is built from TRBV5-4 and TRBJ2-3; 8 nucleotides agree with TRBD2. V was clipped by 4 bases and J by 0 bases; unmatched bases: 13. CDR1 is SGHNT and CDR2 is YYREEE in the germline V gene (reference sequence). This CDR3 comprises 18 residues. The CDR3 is CASSQRGLVLTSTDTQYF. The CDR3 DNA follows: TGTGCCAGCAGCCAGAGGGGACTAGTGTTAACTAGCACAGATACGCAGTATTTT.

The CDR3 region is CASSQEAGGADTQYF. The DNA for the CDR3 is TGTGCCAGCAGCCAAGAAGCGGGGGGTGCAGATACGCAGTATTTT. V is TRBV4-2 and J is TRBJ2-3; TRBD2 matches 9 bases. Trimming at V came to 0 bases and at J to 4 bases, leaving 2 bases not matched to a gene. Germline V gene sequence: CDR1 LGHNA, CDR2 YNFKEQ. The CDR3 runs 15 residues.

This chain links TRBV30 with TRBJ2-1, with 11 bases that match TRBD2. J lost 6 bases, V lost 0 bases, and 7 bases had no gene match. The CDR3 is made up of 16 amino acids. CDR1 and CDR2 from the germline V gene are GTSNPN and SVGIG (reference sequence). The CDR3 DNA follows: TGTGCCTGGAGTGTATGGGTTAGCGGGGGGGGCAATGAGCAGTTCTTC. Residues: CAWSVWVSGGGNEQFF.

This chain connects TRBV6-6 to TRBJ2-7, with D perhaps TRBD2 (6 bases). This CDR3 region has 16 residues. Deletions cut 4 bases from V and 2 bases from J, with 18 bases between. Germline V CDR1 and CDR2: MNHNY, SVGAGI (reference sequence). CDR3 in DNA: TGTGCCAGCAGTTCAAACCCCCCGGGAGAGGCCTACGAGCAGTACTTC. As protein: CASSSNPPGEAYEQYF.

The CDR3 DNA follows: TGTGCCAGCAGGCCGACACTGGGGAGTGAAAAACTGTTTTTT. It encodes CASRPTLGSEKLFF. The chain combines TRBV2 with TRBJ1-4; no firm D call. The CDR3 is made up of 14 amino acids. Looked up from germline, CDR1 is SNHLY and CDR2 is FYNNEI. V was cut by 6 bases and J by 7 bases, with 15 bases left in between. The variable domain in full, completed from reference TRBV2 and TRBJ1-4, reads EPEVTQTPSHQVTQMGQEVILRCVPISNHLYFYWYRQILGQKVEFLVSFYNNEISEKSEIFDDQFSVERPDGSNFTLKIRSTKLEDSAMYFCASRPTLGSEKLFFGSGTQLSVL.

The CDR3: CASSLAPGSSSVGYTF. The CDR3 nucleotides read TGTGCCAGCAGCTTGGCTCCGGGGAGCTCCTCGGTTGGCTACACCTTC. The chain links TRBV5-4 to TRBJ1-2; no definite D call. Germline CDR1 reads SGHNT; CDR2 reads YYREEE (reference sequence). With 0 bases removed from V and 7 bases from J, the gap between germline ends came to 19 bases. The CDR3 loop spans 16 amino acids.

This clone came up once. The CDR3 spells CASSQERGTGRAEAFF. The CDR3 DNA is TGTGCCAGCAGCCAAGAAAGGGGGACAGGGAGGGCTGAAGCTTTCTTT. The chain couples TRBV3-1 (or the pseudogene TRBV3-2) to TRBJ1-1; 9 bases align to TRBD1. J lost 6 bases, V lost 0 bases, and 8 bases had no gene match. The CDR3 is 16 amino acids. Germline V gene sequence: CDR1 LGHDT, CDR2 YNNKEL (reference sequence).

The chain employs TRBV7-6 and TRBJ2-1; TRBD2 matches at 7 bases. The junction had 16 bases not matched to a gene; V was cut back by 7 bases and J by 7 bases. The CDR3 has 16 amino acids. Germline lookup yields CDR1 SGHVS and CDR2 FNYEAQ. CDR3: CASKASSGSVFNEQFF. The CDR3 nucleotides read TGTGCCAGCAAAGCTTCTAGCGGATCGGTGTTTAATGAGCAGTTCTTC.

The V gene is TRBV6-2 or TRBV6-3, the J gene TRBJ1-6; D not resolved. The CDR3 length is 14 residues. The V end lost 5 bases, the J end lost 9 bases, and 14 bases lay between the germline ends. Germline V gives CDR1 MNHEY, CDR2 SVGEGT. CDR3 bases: TGTGCCAGCAGTCCACTTTCGCCAGGTTCACCCCTCCACTTT. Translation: CASSPLSPGSPLHF.

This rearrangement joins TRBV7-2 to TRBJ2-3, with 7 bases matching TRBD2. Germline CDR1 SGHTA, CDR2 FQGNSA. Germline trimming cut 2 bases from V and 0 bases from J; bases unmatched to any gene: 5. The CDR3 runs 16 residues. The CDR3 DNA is TGTGCCAGCAGCTTAACGTCTAGCGGAAGCACAGATACGCAGTATTTT. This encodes CASSLTSSGSTDTQYF.

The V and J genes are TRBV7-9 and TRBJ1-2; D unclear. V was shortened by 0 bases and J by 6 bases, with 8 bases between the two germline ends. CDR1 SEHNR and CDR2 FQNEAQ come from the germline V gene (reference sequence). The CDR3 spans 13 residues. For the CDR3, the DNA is TGTGCCAGCAGCTTAGCGCTGACTGATGGCTACACCTTC. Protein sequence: CASSLALTDGYTF.

The CDR3 region is CASSLGTGHNEQFF. CDR3 coding DNA: TGTGCCAGCAGCTTGGGAACAGGCCACAATGAGCAGTTCTTC. This rearrangement joins TRBV5-4 to TRBJ2-1, with D maybe TRBD1 (5 bases). The V gene's germline CDR1 is SGHNT and CDR2 YYREEE (reference sequence). The CDR3 is 14 amino acids. V lost 0 bases and J 5 bases, leaving 9 bases between the germline ends.

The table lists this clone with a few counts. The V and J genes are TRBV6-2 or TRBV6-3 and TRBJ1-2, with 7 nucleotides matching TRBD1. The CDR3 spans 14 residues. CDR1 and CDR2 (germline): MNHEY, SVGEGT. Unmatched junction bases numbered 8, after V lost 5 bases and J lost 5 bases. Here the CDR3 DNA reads TGTGCCAGCAGTCAGCTGGACAGGAATTATGGCTACACCTTC. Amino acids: CASSQLDRNYGYTF.

CDR3 residues: CASSLVRLGLGSDEQYF. DNA for the CDR3: TGTGCCAGCAGCTTAGTTCGCCTCGGACTAGGTAGCGACGAGCAGTACTTC. The chain recombines TRBV13 with TRBJ2-7; 7 bases match TRBD2. With V trimmed by 1 base and J by 5 bases, 14 bases remained unmatched. The CDR3 consists of 17 residues. Germline CDR1 reads PRHDT; CDR2 reads FYEKMQ (reference sequence). The whole variable domain, remainder taken from reference TRBV13 and TRBJ2-7, is AAGVIQSPRHLIKEKRETATLKCYPIPRHDTVYWYQQGPGQDPQFLISFYEKMQSDKGSIPDRFSAQQFSDYHSELNMSSLELGDSALYFCASSLVRLGLGSDEQYFGPGTRLTVT.

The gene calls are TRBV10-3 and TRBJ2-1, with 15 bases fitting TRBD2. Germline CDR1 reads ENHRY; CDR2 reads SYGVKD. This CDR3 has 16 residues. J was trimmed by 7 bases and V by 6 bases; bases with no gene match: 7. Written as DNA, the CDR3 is TGTGCCATCAGCGATGGGACTAGCGGGGGGTATAATGAGCAGTTCTTC. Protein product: CAISDGTSGGYNEQFF.

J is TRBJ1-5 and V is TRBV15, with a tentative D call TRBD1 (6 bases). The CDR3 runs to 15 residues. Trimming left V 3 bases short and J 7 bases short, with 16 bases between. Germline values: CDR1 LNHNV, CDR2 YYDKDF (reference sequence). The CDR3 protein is CATSRRGGAEQPQHF. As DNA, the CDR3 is TGTGCCACCAGCAGGAGGGGGGGGGCAGAGCAGCCCCAGCATTTT.

The DNA of the CDR3 is TGTGCCTGGAGTGCAGGGGTCCCGCCCCAGCATTTT. It encodes CAWSAGVPPQHF. This sequence joins TRBV30 and TRBJ1-5, with D tentatively TRBD1 (6 bases). V was clipped by 1 base and J by 9 bases, with 10 bases between them. Germline V gene lookup returns CDR1 GTSNPN and CDR2 SVGIG (reference sequence). The CDR3 is made up of 12 amino acids.

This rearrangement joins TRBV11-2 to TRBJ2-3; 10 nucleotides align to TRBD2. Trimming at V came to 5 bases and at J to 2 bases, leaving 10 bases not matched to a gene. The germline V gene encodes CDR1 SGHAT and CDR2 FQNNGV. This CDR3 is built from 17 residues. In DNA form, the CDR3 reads TGTGCCAGCAGCCGGGGGGGGCTAGCGGGAGTCACAGATACGCAGTATTTT. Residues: CASSRGGLAGVTDTQYF.

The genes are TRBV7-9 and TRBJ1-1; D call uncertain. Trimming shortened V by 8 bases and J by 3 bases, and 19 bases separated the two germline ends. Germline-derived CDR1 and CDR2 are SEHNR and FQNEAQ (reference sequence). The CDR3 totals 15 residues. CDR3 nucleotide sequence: TGTGCCAGCCACGGGCGGAAAGGGAGGTACACTGAAGCTTTCTTT. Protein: CASHGRKGRYTEAFF. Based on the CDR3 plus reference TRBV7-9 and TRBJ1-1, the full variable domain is DTGVSQNPRHKITKRGQNVTFRCDPISEHNRLYWYRQTLGQGPEFLTYFQNEAQLEKSRLLSDRFSAERPKGSFSTLEIQRTEQGDSAMYLCASHGRKGRYTEAFFGQGTRLTVV.

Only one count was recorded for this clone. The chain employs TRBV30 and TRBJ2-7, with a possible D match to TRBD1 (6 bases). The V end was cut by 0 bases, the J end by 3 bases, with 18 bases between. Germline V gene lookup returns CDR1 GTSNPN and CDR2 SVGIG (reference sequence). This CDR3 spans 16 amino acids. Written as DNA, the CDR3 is TGTGCCTGGAGTGTACCTCTACGAGACAGGAACTACGAGCAGTACTTC. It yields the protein CAWSVPLRDRNYEQYF.

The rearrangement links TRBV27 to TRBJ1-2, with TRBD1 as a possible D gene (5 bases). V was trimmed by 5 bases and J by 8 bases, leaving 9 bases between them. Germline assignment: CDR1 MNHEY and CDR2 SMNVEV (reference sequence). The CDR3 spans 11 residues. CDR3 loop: CASSGQGGYTF. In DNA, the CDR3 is TGTGCCAGCAGTGGACAAGGAGGCTACACCTTC.

CDR3 in DNA: TGTGCCAGCTCACCACCCGGGACAGCGCGCTACGAGCAGTACTTC. Amino acids: CASSPPGTARYEQYF. The V and J genes are TRBV18 and TRBJ2-7, with 7 bases lining up with TRBD1. In germline, CDR1 is KGHSH, CDR2 LQKENI. Germline trimming cut 0 bases from V and 3 bases from J; bases unmatched to any gene: 5. CDR3 size: 15 residues.

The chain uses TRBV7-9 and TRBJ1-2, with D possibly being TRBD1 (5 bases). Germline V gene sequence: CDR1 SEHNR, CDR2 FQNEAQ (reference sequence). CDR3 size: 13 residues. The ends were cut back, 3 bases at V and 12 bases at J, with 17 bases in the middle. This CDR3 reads CASSFSGLGDDTF. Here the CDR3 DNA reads TGTGCCAGCAGCTTCTCGGGACTCGGGGATGACACCTTC. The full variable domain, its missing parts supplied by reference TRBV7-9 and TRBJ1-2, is DTGVSQNPRHKITKRGQNVTFRCDPISEHNRLYWYRQTLGQGPEFLTYFQNEAQLEKSRLLSDRFSAERPKGSFSTLEIQRTEQGDSAMYLCASSFSGLGDDTFGSGTRLTVV.

The CDR3 protein is CAWERGGPETQYF. CDR3 DNA: TGTGCCTGGGAGCGGGGGGGCCCGGAGACCCAGTACTTC. This rearrangement joins TRBV30 to TRBJ2-5; 10 bases are a match to TRBD2. Germline CDR1 reads GTSNPN; CDR2 reads SVGIG (reference sequence). V was clipped by 5 bases and J by 5 bases; unmatched bases: 5. The CDR3 loop spans 13 amino acids. Based on the CDR3 plus reference TRBV30 and TRBJ2-5, the full variable domain is SQTIHQWPATLVQPVGSPLSLECTVEGTSNPNLYWYRQAAGRGLQLLFYSVGIGQISSEVPQNLSASRPQDRQFILSSKKLLLSDSGFYLCAWERGGPETQYFGPGTRLLVL.

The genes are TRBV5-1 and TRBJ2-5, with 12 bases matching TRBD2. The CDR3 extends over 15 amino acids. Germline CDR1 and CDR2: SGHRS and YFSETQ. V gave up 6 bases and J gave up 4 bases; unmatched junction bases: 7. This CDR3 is CASTSSGGDGETQYF. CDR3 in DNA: TGCGCCAGCACATCTAGCGGGGGGGATGGAGAGACCCAGTACTTC.

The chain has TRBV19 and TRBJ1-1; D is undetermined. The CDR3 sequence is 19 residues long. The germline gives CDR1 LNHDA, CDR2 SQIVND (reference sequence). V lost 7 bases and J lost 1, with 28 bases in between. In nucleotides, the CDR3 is TGTGCCAGTATCCGCGGTTTTGGAGGGATAAAATCAAAGAACACTGAAGCTTTCTTT. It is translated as CASIRGFGGIKSKNTEAFF.